This entry lists 30 T cell receptor beta chains sequenced from one sample in a study of cytomegalovirus exposure and HLA in healthy donors. PCR was performed using 60 Vbeta and 13 Jbeta primers. Data came from immunoSEQ multiplex PCR; TCRdb stores just in-frame clones and leaves some out. The data hold 150,000 or so clones, with roughly four fifths observed a single time. Material: PBMCs. The receptors shown here come from a man aged 18-30 years in good health and CMV-seropositive.

The chain recombines TRBV28 with TRBJ2-5; D perhaps matches TRBD2 (5 bases). The CDR3 is made up of 13 amino acids. Trimming left V 4 bases short and J 1 base short, with 7 bases between. CDR1 is MDHEN, CDR2 SYDVKM, per germline. The CDR3 region is CASSYGVQETQYF. The CDR3 DNA follows: TGTGCCAGCAGTTACGGGGTCCAAGAGACCCAGTACTTC.

The chain employs TRBV1 and TRBJ2-5; the listed D gene, TRBD2, was not tested against the DNA. The DNA end is a closer match to TRBJ2-7, so the J assignment may be wrong. TRBV1 is shown as a pseudogene. This CDR3 spans 18 amino acids. This CDR3 reads CTSSQGSGRGGSSYEQYF. CDR3 DNA sequence: TGCACCAGCAGCCAAGGTAGCGGGAGAGGAGGGAGTTCCTACGAGCAGTACTTC.

The rearrangement joins TRBV19 to TRBJ1-2, with D possibly being TRBD1 (5 bases). The length of the CDR3 is 12 residues. V lost 10 bases to trimming and J lost 1 base, with 10 bases between them. The germline CDR1 and CDR2 sequences are LNHDA and SQIVND (reference sequence). In DNA, the CDR3 is TGTGCCACTCAGGGCTATAACTATGGCTACACCTTC. Translated: CATQGYNYGYTF.

The chain combines TRBV6-1 with TRBJ2-1; 13 nucleotides match TRBD2. The CDR3 is 15 residues long. Germline V gene data show CDR1 as MNHNS and CDR2 as SASEGT. V lost 3 bases to trimming and J lost 6 bases; unmatched junction nucleotides: 2. This CDR3 reads CASSDGLAGANEQFF. Here the CDR3 DNA reads TGTGCCAGCAGTGACGGACTAGCGGGAGCCAATGAGCAGTTCTTC.

V and J are TRBV11-3 and TRBJ1-1, with 8 bases matching TRBD1. CDR1 is SGHNT, CDR2 YENEEA, per germline. With 5 bases clipped from V and 1 base from J, the junction kept 6 bases outside the gene matches. The CDR3 is 15 residues long. The CDR3 nucleotides are TGTGCCAGCAGCCCCGGACAGGGTACGAACACTGAAGCTTTCTTT. Translated, it gives CASSPGQGTNTEAFF.

The CDR3 loop is CASSGYTGEETQYF. CDR3 in DNA: TGTGCCAGCAGTGGCTATACAGGGGAAGAGACCCAGTACTTC. The V and J genes are TRBV25-1 and TRBJ2-5; 7 positions match TRBD1. J gave up 3 bases and V 4 bases, and 5 bases lay outside the gene matches. Germline lookup yields CDR1 MGHDK and CDR2 SYGVNS. The CDR3 consists of 14 residues.

CDR3: CSKKGGAGEQFF. CDR3 DNA sequence: TGCAGTAAGAAGGGGGGGGCGGGTGAGCAGTTCTTC. The chain has TRBV29-1 and TRBJ2-1; weak D call: TRBD2 (7 bases). The CDR3 extends over 12 amino acids. Looked up from germline, CDR1 is SQVTM and CDR2 is ANQGSEA.

The CDR3: CASSLAEGVSYGYTF. The CDR3 DNA sequence: TGTGCCAGCAGCTTGGCCGAAGGGGTTTCGTATGGCTACACCTTC. The chain is built from TRBV5-5 and TRBJ1-2, with D possibly TRBD1 on 5 matching bases. The ends were cut back, 0 bases at V and 5 bases at J, with 14 bases in the middle. CDR3 size: 15 residues. Per the germline V gene, CDR1 is SGHKS and CDR2 is YYEKEE (reference sequence).

The chain has TRBV28 and TRBJ1-2, with a weak D call TRBD1 (6 bases). Germline loops: CDR1 MDHEN, CDR2 SYDVKM. The CDR3 is made up of 12 amino acids. V shed 6 bases and J shed 5 bases, with 10 bases lying between them. In nucleotides, the CDR3 is TGTGCCAGCAGACCCGGACAGTATGGCTACACCTTC. Amino acid sequence: CASRPGQYGYTF.

This chain links TRBV5-1 with TRBJ2-2; D is ambiguous. V lost 5 bases, J lost 3 bases, and 8 bases lay in between. Looked up from germline, CDR1 is SGHRS and CDR2 is YFSETQ. This CDR3 contains 13 residues. The CDR3 spells CASSTDYTGELFF. The CDR3 DNA is TGCGCCAGCAGTACAGATTACACCGGGGAGCTGTTTTTT.

This clone was seen only once. The rearrangement joins TRBV9 to TRBJ2-3; 8 positions match TRBD1. The CDR3 is 15 residues long. The V gene's germline CDR1 is SGDLS and CDR2 YYNGEE. With 3 bases clipped from V and 2 bases from J, the junction kept 5 bases outside the gene matches. CDR3 sequence reads: CASSADRGVTDTQYF. The CDR3 bases are TGTGCCAGCAGCGCCGACAGGGGCGTCACAGATACGCAGTATTTT.

This clone is medium-sized within its sample. This sequence joins TRBV6-1 and TRBJ1-1, with TRBD1 as a possible D gene (6 bases). Per germline, CDR1 MNHNS and CDR2 SASEGT. The CDR3 extends over 15 amino acids. The V end was cut by 7 bases, the J end by 0 bases, with 15 bases between. The CDR3 region is CASTQGPDLNTEAFF. CDR3 nucleotides: TGTGCCAGCACCCAGGGGCCGGATTTGAACACTGAAGCTTTCTTT.

As concerns this clone: The sample contains more than one DNA sequence encoding this CDR3. This sequence joins TRBV28 and TRBJ2-5; D uncertain. From germline, CDR1 is MDHEN and CDR2 SYDVKM. The CDR3 is 12 residues long. Between the trimmed V and J ends, which lost 2 bases and 5 bases, there was a span of 6 bases. The chain's CDR3 is CASSLPGETQYF. As DNA, the CDR3 is TGTGCCAGCAGTTTACCCGGGGAGACCCAGTACTTC.

This clone was seen a single time. The rearrangement links TRBV2 to TRBJ2-3; no reliable D call. Germline values: CDR1 SNHLY, CDR2 FYNNEI. The CDR3 spans 15 residues. The germline V and J ends were trimmed by 1 base and 1 base, with 9 bases remaining between them. The CDR3 sequence: CASSEDGGGTDTQYF. The CDR3 bases are TGTGCCAGCAGTGAAGATGGCGGAGGCACAGATACGCAGTATTTT.

This clone appeared once. This chain joins TRBV7-4 and TRBJ1-1, with D perhaps TRBD1 (6 bases). V gave up 5 bases and J gave up 1 base, with 14 bases separating them. Germline values: CDR1 SGHVT, CDR2 SQSDAQ. CDR3 size: 15 residues. In DNA form, the CDR3 reads TGTGCCAGCAGCCCCAACAGGACAGCGAACACTGAAGCTTTCTTT. Residues: CASSPNRTANTEAFF.

This chain connects TRBV15 to TRBJ2-1; 7 bases align to TRBD2. Germline V gene lookup returns CDR1 LNHNV and CDR2 YYDKDF (reference sequence). The CDR3 is made up of 16 amino acids. J lost 0 bases, V lost 0 bases, and 2 bases had no gene match. In DNA form, the CDR3 reads TGTGCCACCAGCAGAGAAGCGGGGAGCTCCTACAATGAGCAGTTCTTC. Amino acid sequence: CATSREAGSSYNEQFF.

The V and J genes are TRBV6-5 and TRBJ1-2; possible D gene TRBD1, 6 bases. This CDR3 region has 15 residues. With 6 bases removed from V and 2 bases from J, the gap between germline ends came to 16 bases. The V gene's germline CDR1 is MNHEY and CDR2 SVGAGI. CDR3 amino acids: CASSSRGVANYGYTF. The DNA for the CDR3 is TGTGCCAGCAGCTCCAGGGGAGTTGCCAACTATGGCTACACCTTC.

CDR3 region: CASSSTGDAYGYTF. CDR3 in DNA: TGTGCCAGCAGTTCGACAGGGGATGCCTATGGCTACACCTTC. The V call is TRBV28, the J call TRBJ1-2; 8 bases agree with TRBD1. The V segment lost 4 bases and the J segment 4 bases; nucleotides outside the gene matches: 5. The CDR3 runs to 14 residues. Per the germline V gene, CDR1 is MDHEN and CDR2 is SYDVKM.

This chain uses TRBV7-9 with TRBJ1-1; unclear D gene. With 5 bases removed from V and 1 base from J, the gap between germline ends came to 8 bases. Germline-derived CDR1 and CDR2 are SEHNR and FQNEAQ (reference sequence). The CDR3 is 13 amino acids. CDR3 amino acids: CASSRAENTEAFF. The CDR3 bases are TGTGCCAGCAGCCGAGCGGAGAACACTGAAGCTTTCTTT.

The V gene is TRBV27, the J gene TRBJ2-1; 10 positions match TRBD2. V lost 7 bases to trimming and J lost 0 bases; unmatched junction nucleotides: 3. This CDR3 is built from 15 residues. CDR1 is MNHEY, CDR2 SMNVEV, per germline (reference sequence). The CDR3 spells CASTSSGSSYNEQFF. CDR3 in DNA: TGTGCCAGCACCTCTAGCGGGAGCTCCTACAATGAGCAGTTCTTC.

V gene TRBV5-4 combines with J gene TRBJ1-5; 9 bases are shared with TRBD1. The CDR3 is 15 amino acids. After removal of 1 base from V and 5 bases from J, the junction contained 4 bases not matched to a gene. Looked up from germline, CDR1 is SGHNT and CDR2 is YYREEE (reference sequence). The CDR3 reads CASSLNRGRDQPQHF. The DNA of the CDR3 is TGTGCCAGCAGCTTGAACAGGGGGCGCGATCAGCCCCAGCATTTT.

The rearrangement uses TRBV19 and TRBJ1-1; 8 nucleotides agree with TRBD1. CDR1 is LNHDA, CDR2 SQIVND, per germline (reference sequence). The CDR3 has 14 amino acids. J gave up 4 bases and V 7 bases, and 8 bases lay outside the gene matches. The CDR3 is CASTRTGSSTEAFF. The CDR3 DNA sequence: TGTGCCAGTACCCGGACAGGGAGTAGCACTGAAGCTTTCTTT.

The rearrangement uses TRBV19 and TRBJ1-1; 7 nucleotides match TRBD1. The CDR3 covers 14 residues. Germline CDR1 is LNHDA and CDR2 is SQIVND (reference sequence). V was clipped by 2 bases and J by 1 base; unmatched bases: 1. The DNA for the CDR3 is TGTGCCAGTAGTATAAAGGGGGCGAACACTGAAGCTTTCTTT. Its protein product is CASSIKGANTEAFF.

This clone appeared once. The chain carries TRBV11-2 and TRBJ1-1, with 8 nucleotides matching TRBD1. Germline CDR1 reads SGHAT; CDR2 reads FQNNGV. J was trimmed by 5 bases and V by 4 bases; bases with no gene match: 0. The CDR3 is 12 residues long. The chain's CDR3 is CASSYRGTEAFF. Written as DNA, the CDR3 is TGTGCCAGCAGCTACAGGGGGACTGAAGCTTTCTTT.

The rearrangement uses TRBV6-5 and TRBJ2-7; D is perhaps TRBD1 (6 bases). The germline V and J ends were trimmed by 0 bases and 3 bases, with 15 bases remaining between them. Germline V gene sequence: CDR1 MNHEY, CDR2 SVGAGI. The CDR3 sequence is 16 residues long. In DNA form, the CDR3 reads TGTGCCAGCAGTTACTCGACCCCGGGACACCTCTACGAGCAGTACTTC. As protein: CASSYSTPGHLYEQYF.

The chain has TRBV6-1 and TRBJ2-7, with D maybe TRBD1 (6 bases). The CDR3 is 14 amino acids. The germline V gene encodes CDR1 MNHNS and CDR2 SASEGT. V was cut by 3 bases and J by 6 bases, with 15 bases left in between. In nucleotides, the CDR3 is TGTGCCAGCAGTGAGGGACATAATAACTTCGAGCAGTACTTC. It is translated as CASSEGHNNFEQYF.

The V gene is TRBV19, the J gene TRBJ1-1, with 10 bases lining up with TRBD1. The CDR3 covers 20 residues. Germline V gene data show CDR1 as LNHDA and CDR2 as SQIVND (reference sequence). Germline trimming cut 5 bases from V and 4 bases from J; bases unmatched to any gene: 22. The CDR3: CASSALLTGTGVYGSTEAFF. Written as DNA, the CDR3 is TGTGCCAGTAGTGCCTTACTCACCGGGACAGGGGTTTATGGGTCCACTGAAGCTTTCTTT.

This clone was observed a single time. J is TRBJ2-3 and V is TRBV5-1, with 8 bases that match TRBD2. Per the germline V gene, CDR1 is SGHRS and CDR2 is YFSETQ. The V and J ends lost 0 bases and 2 bases, in that order; junction bases with no gene match: 5. CDR3 length: 16 amino acids. The CDR3, as DNA: TGCGCCAGCAGCTTGGTTCTTAGCGGGACCACAGATACGCAGTATTTT. It codes for CASSLVLSGTTDTQYF.

The chain joins TRBV6-9 to TRBJ2-1; TRBD2 aligns across 7 bases. The CDR3 is made up of 16 amino acids. CDR1 is MNHGY, CDR2 SVAAGI, per germline. Germline trimming cut 4 bases from V and 4 bases from J; bases unmatched to any gene: 10. As DNA, the CDR3 is TGTGCCAGCAGTTCCCTAGCTAGCGGAGATTACAATGAGCAGTTCTTC. It codes for CASSSLASGDYNEQFF.

The chain joins TRBV7-8 to TRBJ2-7, with 9 positions matching TRBD1. The CDR3 loop spans 15 amino acids. Germline V gene lookup returns CDR1 SGHVS and CDR2 FQNEAQ. The ends lost 0 bases at V and 5 bases at J; junction bases unmatched: 5. Here the CDR3 reads CASSLAYRGLDEQYF. The CDR3 DNA reads TGTGCCAGCAGCTTAGCCTACAGGGGGCTTGACGAGCAGTACTTC.